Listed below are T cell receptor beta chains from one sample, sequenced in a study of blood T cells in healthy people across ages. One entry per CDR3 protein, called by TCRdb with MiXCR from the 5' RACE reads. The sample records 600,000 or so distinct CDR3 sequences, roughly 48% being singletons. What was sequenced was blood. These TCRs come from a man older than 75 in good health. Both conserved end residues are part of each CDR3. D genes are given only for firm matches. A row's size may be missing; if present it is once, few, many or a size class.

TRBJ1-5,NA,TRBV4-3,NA,TGCGCCAGCAGCCAAGATCGATGGGACAGCAATCAGCCCCAGCATTTT,CASSQDRWDSNQPQHF
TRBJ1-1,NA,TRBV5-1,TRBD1,TGCGCCAGCAGCTTGGACAGGGGGATGAACACTGAAGCTTTCTTT,CASSLDRGMNTEAFF
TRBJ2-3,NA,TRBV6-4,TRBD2,TGTGCCAGCAGTGACCAGACTAGCAGGAACACAGATACGCAGTATTTT,CASSDQTSRNTDTQYF
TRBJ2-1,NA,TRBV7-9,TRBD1,TGTGCCAGCAGACTCCCAGTGAGACAGGGAGCAGGGCGGTTGGACAATGAGCAGTTCTTC,CASRLPVRQGAGRLDNEQFF
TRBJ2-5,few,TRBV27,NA,TGTGCCAGCAGCCTACAGGGTAACTGGGAGACCCAGTACTTC,CASSLQGNWETQYF
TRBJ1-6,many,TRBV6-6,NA,TGTGCCACCCGGCAGCTCTCCTATAATTCACCCCTCCACTTT,CATRQLSYNSPLHF
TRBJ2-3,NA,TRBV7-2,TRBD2,TGTGCCAGCGGCACCCTAGCGGATGCTAGCACAGATACGCAGTATTTT,CASGTLADASTDTQYF
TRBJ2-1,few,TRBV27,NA,TGTGCCAGCAGTTTTGTACAGGTTCTTTACAATGAGCAGTTCTTC,CASSFVQVLYNEQFF
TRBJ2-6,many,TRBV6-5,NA,TGTGCCAGCAGTTACCCTAACGGCAGGTCTGGGGCCAACGTCCTGACTTTC,CASSYPNGRSGANVLTF
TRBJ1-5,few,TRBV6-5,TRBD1,TGTGCCAGGGGACAGGGATTCAGCAATCAGCCCCAGCATTTT,CARGQGFSNQPQHF
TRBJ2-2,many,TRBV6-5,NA,TGTGCCAGCAGTTACGGGAACCCTAACACCGGGGAGCTGTTTTTT,CASSYGNPNTGELFF
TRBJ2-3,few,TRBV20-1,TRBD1,TGCAGTGCCAGCGGACAGGGGAGCGCAGATACGCAGTATTTT,CSASGQGSADTQYF
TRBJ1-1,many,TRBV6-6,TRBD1,TGTGCCAGCAGTTACCCCGGGACAGGGGGCTTGGACACTGAAGCTTTCTTT,CASSYPGTGGLDTEAFF
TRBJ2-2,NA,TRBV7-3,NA,TGTGCCAGCAGCTTAACACCTCTGGCGGGTAACACCGGGGAGCTGTTTTTT,CASSLTPLAGNTGELFF
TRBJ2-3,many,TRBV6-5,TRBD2,TGTGCCAGCAGTTACAGTAGCGGGAGGGCCGGAGACACAGATACGCAGTATTTT,CASSYSSGRAGDTDTQYF
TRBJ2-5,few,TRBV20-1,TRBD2,TGCAGTGCTCGAGGGGCTAGCGGATCCCAAGAGACCCAGTACTTC,CSARGASGSQETQYF
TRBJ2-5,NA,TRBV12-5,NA,TGTGCCCACCCGGGGCCCGGGGAGACCCAGTACTTC,CAHPGPGETQYF
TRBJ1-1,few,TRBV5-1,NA,TGCGCCAGCAGACACGGACAGAACACTGAAGCTTTCTTT,CASRHGQNTEAFF
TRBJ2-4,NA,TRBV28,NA,TGTGCCAGCAGTTCCCTGGACCCCGTTCTGGCCAAAAACATTCAGTACTTC,CASSSLDPVLAKNIQYF
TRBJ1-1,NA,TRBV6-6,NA,TGTGCCAGCAGTATACTCCCAGGGGCTATGAACACTGAAGCTTTCTTT,CASSILPGAMNTEAFF
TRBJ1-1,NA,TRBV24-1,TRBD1,TGTGCCACCATCCGGGACAGAACCGAAGCTTTCTTT,CATIRDRTEAFF
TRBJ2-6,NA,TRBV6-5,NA,TGTGCCAACAGTCAACAGTCCCCTGGGGCCAACGTCCTGACTTTC,CANSQQSPGANVLTF
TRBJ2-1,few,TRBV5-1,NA,TGCGCCAGCAGCTCGAGACTTGAAACCTACAATGAGCAGTTCTTC,CASSSRLETYNEQFF
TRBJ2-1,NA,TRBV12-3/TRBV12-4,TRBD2,TGTGCCAGCAGTCCCGAGACTAGCGGGAGAGGCGAGCAGTTCTTC,CASSPETSGRGEQFF
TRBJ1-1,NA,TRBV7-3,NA,TGTGCCAGCAGCTTATTTTTCGGAAGGGCGAACACTGAAGCTTTCTTT,CASSLFFGRANTEAFF
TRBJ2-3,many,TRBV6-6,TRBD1,TGTGCCAGCGCCCTGGGACAGAGCACAGATACGCAGTATTTT,CASALGQSTDTQYF
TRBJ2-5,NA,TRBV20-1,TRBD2,TGCAGTGCTCCCGGGACTAGCGGGATCCTGGTACAAGAGACCCAGTACTTC,CSAPGTSGILVQETQYF
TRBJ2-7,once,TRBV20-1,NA,TGCAGTGCTAGAACACCCTCCTCCTACGAGCAGTACTTC,CSARTPSSYEQYF
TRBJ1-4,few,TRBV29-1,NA,TGCAGCGCCAAAAAGGGCGGTAATGAAAAACTGTTTTTT,CSAKKGGNEKLFF
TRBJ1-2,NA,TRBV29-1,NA,TGCAGCGTGGGGGAGGGGGGAGGCTATGGCTACACCTTC,CSVGEGGGYGYTF
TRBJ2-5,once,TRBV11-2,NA,TGTGCCAGCAGCCCAGAGGGGGTCCAAGAGACCCAGTACTTC,CASSPEGVQETQYF
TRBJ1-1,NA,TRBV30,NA,TGTGCCTGGAGTGTACCAGAGGGGCCCCGGATGGCTGAAGCTTTCTTT,CAWSVPEGPRMAEAFF